This TCR beta chain appears in the sequencing data of a study of T cells in tuberculosis. Only in-frame clones appear in the TCRdb table, and some are missing; sequencing was by immunoSEQ multiplex PCR. The data hold 20,000 to 25,000 clones, with 80% to 90% observed a single time. Trimming at V came to 5 bases and at J to 2 bases, leaving 11 bases not matched to a gene. This CDR3 is 18 amino acids long. CDR1 is MNHEY and CDR2 is SMNVEV in the germline V gene (reference sequence). The J gene is TRBJ2-2, the V gene TRBV27; 10 nucleotides agree with TRBD1. The receptor's source is a donor under 30 with latent tuberculosis or without tuberculosis infection. Sequences were obtained from PBMCs. The CDR3 region is CASSQLPGQGLNTGELFF. DNA for the CDR3: TGTGCCAGCAGTCAGCTCCCGGGACAGGGGCTTAACACCGGGGAGCTGTTTTTT.